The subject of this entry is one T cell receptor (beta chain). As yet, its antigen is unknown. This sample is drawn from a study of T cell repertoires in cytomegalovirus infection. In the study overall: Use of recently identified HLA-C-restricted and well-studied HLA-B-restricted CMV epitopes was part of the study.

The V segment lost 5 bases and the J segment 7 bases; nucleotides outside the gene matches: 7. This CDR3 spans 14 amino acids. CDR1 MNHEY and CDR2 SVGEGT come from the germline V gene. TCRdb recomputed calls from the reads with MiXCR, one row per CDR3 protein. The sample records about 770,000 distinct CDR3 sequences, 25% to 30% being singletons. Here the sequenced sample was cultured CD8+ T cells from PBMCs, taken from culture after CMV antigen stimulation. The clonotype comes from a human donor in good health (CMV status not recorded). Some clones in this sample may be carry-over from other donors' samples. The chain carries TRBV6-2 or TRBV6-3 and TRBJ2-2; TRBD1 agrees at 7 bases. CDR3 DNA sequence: TGTGCCAGCAGTCCCCGGGACAGCAGCGGGGAGCTGTTTTTT. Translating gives CASSPRDSSGELFF.